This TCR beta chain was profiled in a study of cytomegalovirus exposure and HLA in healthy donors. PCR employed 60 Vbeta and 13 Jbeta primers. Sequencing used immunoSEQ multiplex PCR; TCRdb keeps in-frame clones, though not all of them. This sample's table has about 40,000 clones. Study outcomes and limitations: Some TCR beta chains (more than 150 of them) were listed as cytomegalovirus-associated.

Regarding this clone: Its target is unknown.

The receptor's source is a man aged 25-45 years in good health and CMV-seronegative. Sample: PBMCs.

The CDR3 DNA follows: TGTGCCAGCAGCTTTTACCGGGATTCTGAAGAGACCCAGTACTTC. It codes for CASSFYRDSEETQYF. The chain recombines TRBV7-9 with TRBJ2-5, with a tentative D call TRBD2 (5 bases). CDR1 is SEHNR and CDR2 is FQNEAQ in the germline V gene (reference sequence). This CDR3 contains 15 residues. Trimming cost V 3 bases and J 3 bases, with 14 bases left between them.